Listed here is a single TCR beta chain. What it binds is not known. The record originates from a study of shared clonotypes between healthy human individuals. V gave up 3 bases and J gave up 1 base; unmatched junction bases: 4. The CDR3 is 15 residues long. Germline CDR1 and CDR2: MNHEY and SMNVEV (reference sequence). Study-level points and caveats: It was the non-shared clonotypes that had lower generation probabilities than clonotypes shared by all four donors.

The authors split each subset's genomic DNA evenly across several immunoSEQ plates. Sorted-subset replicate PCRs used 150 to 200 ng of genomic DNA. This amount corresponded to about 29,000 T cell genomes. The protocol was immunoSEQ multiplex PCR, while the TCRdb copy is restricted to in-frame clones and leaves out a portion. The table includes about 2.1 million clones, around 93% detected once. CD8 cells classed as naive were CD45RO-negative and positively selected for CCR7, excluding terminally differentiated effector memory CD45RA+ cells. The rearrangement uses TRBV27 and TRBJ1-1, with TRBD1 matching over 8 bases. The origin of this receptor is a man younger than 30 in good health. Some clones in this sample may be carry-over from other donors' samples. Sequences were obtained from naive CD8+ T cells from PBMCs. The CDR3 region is CASSLSGGTNTEAFF. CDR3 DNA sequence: TGTGCCAGCAGTTTGTCAGGGGGCACGAACACTGAAGCTTTCTTT.